Listed below are T cell receptor beta chains from one sample, sequenced in a study of memory CD4+ T cells and cytomegalovirus serostatus. Clones were read by immunoSEQ multiplex PCR, and TCRdb kept only the in-frame ones, dropping some. Among under 55,000 clones listed, around four fifths were seen once. The sample taken for sequencing was memory CD4+ T cells from blood. The receptor source for this set is an adult in good health and CMV-seropositive. The CDR3 runs from the conserved cysteine through the conserved F or W. The D gene is left open where the match is weak. Clone size is not always given. Where it is, it says once, few, many or a class for expanded clones.

v_call	d_call	clone_size	j_call	cdr3_length	cdr3_aa	cdr3_nt
TRBV4-3	TRBD1	.	TRBJ2-7	14	CASSQWDSSYEQYF	TGCGCCAGCAGCCAATGGGACAGCTCCTACGAGCAGTACTTC
TRBV7-9	.	.	TRBJ1-5	13	CASSLGSGWTQHF	TGTGCCAGCAGCTTAGGGTCGGGATGGACCCAGCATTTT
TRBV7-8	TRBD2	few	TRBJ2-3	19	CASSLVSTSGGLSTDTQYF	TGTGCCAGCAGCTTAGTCTCGACTAGCGGGGGGTTGAGCACAGATACGCAGTATTTT
TRBV13	TRBD1	.	TRBJ2-2	16	CASSLGRQGAVGELFF	TGTGCCAGCAGCTTAGGCCGCCAGGGGGCGGTCGGGGAGCTGTTTTTT
TRBV18	.	.	TRBJ1-2	12	CASSPNSKGYTF	TGTGCCAGCTCACCAAACTCAAAGGGCTACACCTTC
TRBV6-6	.	.	TRBJ1-5	14	CASSSKDLYQPQHF	TGTGCCAGCAGTTCAAAGGACCTTTATCAGCCCCAGCATTTT
TRBV25-1	.	.	TRBJ2-3	17	CASSESSTRERTDTQYF	TGTGCCAGCAGTGAATCCTCGACTAGGGAGCGGACAGATACGCAGTATTTT
TRBV28	.	.	TRBJ2-7	15	CASSFGGSGSYEQYF	TGTGCCAGCAGTTTTGGGGGTTCGGGCTCCTACGAGCAGTACTTC
TRBV5-1	.	.	TRBJ2-7	15	CASSPGSLLGSEQYF	TGCGCCAGCAGCCCTGGGTCCTTGTTGGGTAGCGAGCAGTACTTC
TRBV28	.	.	TRBJ1-1	15	CASEKNRLMNTEAFF	TGTGCCAGCGAAAAGAACAGGCTCATGAACACTGAAGCTTTCTTT
TRBV20-1	.	.	TRBJ2-7	11	CSARHIFEQYF	TGCAGTGCTAGACATATTTTCGAGCAGTACTTC
TRBV29-1	.	once	TRBJ2-7	11	CSASTVLEQYF	TGCAGCGCCTCCACGGTCCTCGAGCAGTACTTC
TRBV12-5	.	few	TRBJ2-6	16	CASAAKRPSGANVLTF	TGTGCTAGTGCCGCTAAACGGCCCTCTGGGGCCAACGTCCTGACTTTC
TRBV15	.	.	TRBJ1-2	13	CATSPGGEYGYTF	TGTGCCACCAGCCCCGGAGGAGAGTATGGCTACACCTTC
TRBV6-6	.	.	TRBJ1-5	13	CASSYGVEQPQHF	TGTGCCAGCAGTTACGGAGTGGAACAGCCCCAGCATTTT
TRBV30	.	.	TRBJ2-5	14	CAWSPSGSQETQYF	TGTGCCTGGAGCCCCTCGGGGTCTCAAGAGACCCAGTACTTC
TRBV7-2	TRBD1	.	TRBJ2-1	15	CASRPTGGVYNEQFF	TGTGCCAGCAGACCTACAGGGGGCGTATACAATGAGCAGTTCTTC
TRBV27	TRBD2	.	TRBJ2-2	19	CASSRRLAGGPGNTGELFF	TGTGCCAGCAGCCGACGTCTAGCGGGAGGGCCGGGTAACACCGGGGAGCTGTTTTTT
TRBV2	.	.	TRBJ2-4	15	CASSGSILAKNIQYF	TGTGCCAGCAGTGGTTCGATTCTAGCCAAAAACATTCAGTACTTC
TRBV7-3	.	.	TRBJ1-1	13	CASSLSQNTEAFF	TGTGCCAGCAGCTTAAGCCAGAACACTGAAGCTTTCTTT
TRBV27	TRBD2	few	TRBJ2-2	18	CASSFRLAGGTNTGELFF	TGTGCCAGCAGTTTCCGGCTAGCGGGGGGAACGAACACCGGGGAGCTGTTTTTT
TRBV7-9	.	once	TRBJ2-7	12	CASSMTTAEQYF	TGTGCCAGCAGCATGACGACAGCTGAGCAGTACTTC
TRBV4-1	.	medium-sized	TRBJ2-1	15	CASSLRQTSYNEQFF	TGCGCCAGCAGCCTGCGACAGACAAGCTACAATGAGCAGTTCTTC
TRBV7-9	.	.	TRBJ2-1	18	CASSTLGHRISSYNEQFF	TGTGCCAGCAGTACTCTTGGGCACAGGATAAGCTCCTACAATGAGCAGTTCTTC
TRBV5-4	TRBD1	.	TRBJ1-4	14	CASSIDRGREKLFF	TGTGCCAGCAGCATCGACAGGGGGAGGGAAAAACTGTTTTTT
TRBV5-6	.	.	TRBJ1-4	15	CASSLGSGWGEKLFF	TGTGCCAGCAGTCTTGGATCGGGGTGGGGTGAAAAACTGTTTTTT
TRBV4-2	TRBD2	.	TRBJ2-5	16	CASSHGGGEVGETQYF	TGTGCCAGCAGCCATGGCGGGGGTGAAGTAGGAGAGACCCAGTACTTC
TRBV7-2	.	.	TRBJ1-6	15	CASSLQALRDSPLHF	TGTGCCAGCAGCTTACAGGCCCTCAGGGATTCACCCCTCCACTTT
TRBV7-2	.	.	TRBJ1-4	14	CASSLSGYKEKLFF	TGTGCCAGCAGCTTAAGTGGATATAAGGAAAAACTGTTTTTT
TRBV7-9	TRBD1	.	TRBJ2-2	14	CASSSQGDTGELFF	TGTGCCAGCAGCTCCCAGGGGGACACCGGGGAGCTGTTTTTT
TRBV27	.	.	TRBJ1-5	14	CASSPQGLNQPQHF	TGTGCCAGCAGTCCACAGGGCCTCAATCAGCCCCAGCATTTT
TRBV11-2	.	.	TRBJ2-7	13	CASSLGGPYEQYF	TGTGCCAGCAGCTTAGGTGGCCCCTACGAGCAGTACTTC
TRBV6-1	.	few	TRBJ2-3	14	CASRRRPLTDTQYF	TGTGCCAGCCGTCGGCGGCCCCTCACAGATACGCAGTATTTT
TRBV10-3	.	.	TRBJ2-5	15	CAIRAGTIIQETQYF	TGTGCCATCAGAGCCGGGACAATTATTCAAGAGACCCAGTACTTC
TRBV5-6	.	few	TRBJ1-2	13	CASSVGQTYGYTF	TGTGCCAGCAGCGTAGGACAGACCTATGGCTACACCTTC
TRBV2	.	.	TRBJ2-7	14	CASSAGFYSYEQYF	TGTGCCAGCAGCGCCGGGTTCTACTCCTACGAGCAGTACTTC
TRBV7-2	.	.	TRBJ1-4	14	CASSRGRLNEKLFF	TGTGCCAGCAGCCGGGGTAGGCTTAATGAAAAACTGTTTTTT
TRBV4-3	.	medium-sized	TRBJ1-1	15	CASSHGRTEGGEAFF	TGCGCCAGCAGCCATGGGAGGACGGAGGGCGGTGAAGCTTTCTTT
TRBV27	.	.	TRBJ1-1	13	CASSQLANTEAFF	TGTGCCAGCAGCCAACTAGCGAACACTGAAGCTTTCTTT
TRBV5-4	.	.	TRBJ2-7	14	CASSSGTFGLEQYF	TGTGCCAGCAGCTCCGGGACCTTTGGTTTGGAGCAGTACTTC
TRBV7-2	TRBD2	.	TRBJ2-5	14	CASSPGLAQETQYF	TGTGCCAGCAGCCCGGGACTAGCCCAGGAGACCCAGTACTTC
TRBV6-5	.	.	TRBJ1-2	11	CASRDNYGYTF	TGTGCCAGCAGGGATAACTATGGCTACACCTTC
TRBV7-9	TRBD1	few	TRBJ2-2	15	CASSLQGARTGELFF	TGTGCCAGCAGCTTACAGGGGGCAAGGACCGGGGAGCTGTTTTTT
TRBV5-6	TRBD1	few	TRBJ1-2	14	CASNIQGEVYGYTF	TGTGCCAGCAACATTCAGGGGGAGGTCTATGGCTACACCTTC
TRBV19	.	.	TRBJ2-6	15	CATGQKGSGANVLTF	TGTGCCACAGGACAGAAGGGCTCTGGGGCCAACGTCCTGACTTTC
TRBV4-1	.	.	TRBJ1-1	16	CASSRGLKGAGTEAFF	TGCGCCAGCAGCCGCGGTCTAAAAGGGGCAGGTACCGAAGCTTTCTTT